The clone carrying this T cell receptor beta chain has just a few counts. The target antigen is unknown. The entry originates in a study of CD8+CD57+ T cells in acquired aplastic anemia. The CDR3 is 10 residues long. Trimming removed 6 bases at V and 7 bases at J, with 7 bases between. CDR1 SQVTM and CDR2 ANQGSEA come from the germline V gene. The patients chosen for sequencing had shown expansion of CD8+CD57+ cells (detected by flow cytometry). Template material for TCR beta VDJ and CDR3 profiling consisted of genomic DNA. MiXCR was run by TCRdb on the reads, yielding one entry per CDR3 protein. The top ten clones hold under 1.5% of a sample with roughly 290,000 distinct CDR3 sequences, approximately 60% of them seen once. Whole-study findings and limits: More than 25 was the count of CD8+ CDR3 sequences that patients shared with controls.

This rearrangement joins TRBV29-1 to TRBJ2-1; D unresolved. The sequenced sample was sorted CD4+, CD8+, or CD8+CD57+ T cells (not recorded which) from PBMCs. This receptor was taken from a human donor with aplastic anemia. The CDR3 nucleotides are TGCAGCGTGATGGGGAATGAGCAGTTCTTC. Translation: CSVMGNEQFF.